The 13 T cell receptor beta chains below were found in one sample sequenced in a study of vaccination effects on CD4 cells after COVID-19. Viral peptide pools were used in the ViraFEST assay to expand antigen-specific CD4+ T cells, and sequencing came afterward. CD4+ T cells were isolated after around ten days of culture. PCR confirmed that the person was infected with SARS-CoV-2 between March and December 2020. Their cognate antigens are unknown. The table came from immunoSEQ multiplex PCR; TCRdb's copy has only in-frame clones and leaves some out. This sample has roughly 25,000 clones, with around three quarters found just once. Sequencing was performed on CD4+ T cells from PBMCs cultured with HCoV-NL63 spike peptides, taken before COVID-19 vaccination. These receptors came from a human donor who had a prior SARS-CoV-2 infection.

The chain's CDR3 is CASSWDFGNTEAFF. The CDR3 region has the DNA TGTGCCAGCAGTTGGGACTTTGGGAACACTGAAGCTTTCTTT. The chain joins TRBV6-5 to TRBJ1-1; tentative D call: TRBD1 (5 bases). V lost 4 bases and J 1 base, leaving 10 bases between the germline ends. Per germline, CDR1 MNHEY and CDR2 SVGAGI. The CDR3 loop spans 14 amino acids.

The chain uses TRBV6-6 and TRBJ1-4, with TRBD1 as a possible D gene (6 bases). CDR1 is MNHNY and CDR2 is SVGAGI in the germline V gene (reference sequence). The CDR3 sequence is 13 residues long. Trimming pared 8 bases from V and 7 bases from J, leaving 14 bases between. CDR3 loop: CASDIGGGEKLFF. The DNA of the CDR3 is TGTGCCAGCGATATAGGGGGGGGTGAAAAACTGTTTTTT.

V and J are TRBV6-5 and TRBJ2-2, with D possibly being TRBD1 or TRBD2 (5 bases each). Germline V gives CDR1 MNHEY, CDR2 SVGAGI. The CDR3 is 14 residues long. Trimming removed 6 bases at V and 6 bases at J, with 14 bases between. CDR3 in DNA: TGTGCCAGCAGCCGGGACCTTGGGCCCGGGGAGCTGTTTTTT. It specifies CASSRDLGPGELFF.

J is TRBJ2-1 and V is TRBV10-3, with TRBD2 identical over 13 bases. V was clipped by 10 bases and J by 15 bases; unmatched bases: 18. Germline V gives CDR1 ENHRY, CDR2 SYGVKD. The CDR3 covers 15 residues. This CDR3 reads CATNRGTSGIPVLFF. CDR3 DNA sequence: TGTGCCACCAACCGTGGGACTAGCGGGATTCCCGTGCTGTTCTTC.

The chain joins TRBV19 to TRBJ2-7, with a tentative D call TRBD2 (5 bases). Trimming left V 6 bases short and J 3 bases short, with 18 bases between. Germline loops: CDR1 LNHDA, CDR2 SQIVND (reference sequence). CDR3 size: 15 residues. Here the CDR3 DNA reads TGTGCCAGTAGACCGGGGTCTGTGGGTTTCTACGAGCAGTACTTC. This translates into CASRPGSVGFYEQYF.

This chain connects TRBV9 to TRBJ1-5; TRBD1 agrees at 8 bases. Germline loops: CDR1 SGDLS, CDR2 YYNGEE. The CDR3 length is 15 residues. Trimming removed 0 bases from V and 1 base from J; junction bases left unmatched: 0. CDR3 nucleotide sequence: TGTGCCAGCAGCGTAGGACAGGGGAGCAATCAGCCCCAGCATTTT. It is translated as CASSVGQGSNQPQHF.

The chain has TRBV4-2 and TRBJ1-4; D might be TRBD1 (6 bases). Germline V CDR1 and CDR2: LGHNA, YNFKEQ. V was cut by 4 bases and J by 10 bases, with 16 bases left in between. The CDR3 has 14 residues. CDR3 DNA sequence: TGTGCCAGCAGCCCCATCCCACAGGGTTTAAAACTGTTTTTT. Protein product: CASSPIPQGLKLFF.

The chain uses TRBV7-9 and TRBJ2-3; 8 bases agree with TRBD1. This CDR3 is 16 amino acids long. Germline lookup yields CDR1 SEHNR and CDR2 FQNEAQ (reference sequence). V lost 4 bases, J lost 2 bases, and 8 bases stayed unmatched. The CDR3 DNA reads TGTGCCAGCAGCTCCTGGGACAGGCCTCCCACAGATACGCAGTATTTT. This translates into CASSSWDRPPTDTQYF.

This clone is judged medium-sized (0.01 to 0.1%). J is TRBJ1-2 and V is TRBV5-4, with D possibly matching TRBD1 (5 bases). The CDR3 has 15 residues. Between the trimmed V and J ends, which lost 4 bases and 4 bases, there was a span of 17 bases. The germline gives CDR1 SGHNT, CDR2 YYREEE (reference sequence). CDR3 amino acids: CASSPGGANFYGYTF. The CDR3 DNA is TGTGCCAGCAGCCCTGGCGGGGCTAATTTCTATGGCTACACCTTC.

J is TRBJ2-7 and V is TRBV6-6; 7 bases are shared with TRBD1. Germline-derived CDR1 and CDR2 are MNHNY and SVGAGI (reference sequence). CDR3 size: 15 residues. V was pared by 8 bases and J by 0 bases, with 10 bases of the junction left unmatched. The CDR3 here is CASSTQGDASYEQYF. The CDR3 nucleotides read TGTGCCAGCTCAACTCAGGGGGATGCCTCCTACGAGCAGTACTTC.

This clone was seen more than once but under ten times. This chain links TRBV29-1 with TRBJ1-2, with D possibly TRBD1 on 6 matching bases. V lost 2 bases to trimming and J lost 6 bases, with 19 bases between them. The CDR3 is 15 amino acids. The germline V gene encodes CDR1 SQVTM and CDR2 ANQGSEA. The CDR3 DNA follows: TGCAGCGTTGAAACCGGGGACACGGGAGGGGATGGCTACACCTTC. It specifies CSVETGDTGGDGYTF.

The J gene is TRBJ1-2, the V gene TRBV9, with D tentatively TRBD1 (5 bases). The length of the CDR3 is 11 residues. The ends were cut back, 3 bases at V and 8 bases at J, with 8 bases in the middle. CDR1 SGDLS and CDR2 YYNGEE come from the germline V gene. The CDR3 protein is CASSAREGYTF. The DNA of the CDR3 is TGTGCCAGCAGCGCCAGGGAGGGCTACACCTTC. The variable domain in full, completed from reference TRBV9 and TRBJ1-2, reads DSGVTQTPKHLITATGQRVTLRCSPRSGDLSVYWYQQSLDQGLQFLIQYYNGEERAKGNILERFSAQQFPDLHSELNLSSLELGDSALYFCASSAREGYTFGSGTRLTVV.

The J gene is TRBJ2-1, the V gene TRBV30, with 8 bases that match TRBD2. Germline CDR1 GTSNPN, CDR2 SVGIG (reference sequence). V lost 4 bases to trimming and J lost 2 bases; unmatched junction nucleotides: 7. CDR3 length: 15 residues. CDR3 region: CAWKPLAGPYNEQFF. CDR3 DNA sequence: TGTGCCTGGAAGCCTCTAGCGGGTCCCTACAATGAGCAGTTCTTC.